Sequencing of this TCR beta chain was carried out in a study of cytomegalovirus exposure and HLA in healthy donors. The overall study: Unique TCRs from HLA-typed donors, 80 million to 90 million of them, were held in an early data release. Study findings and constraints: Cytomegalovirus association was listed for roughly 160 TCR beta chains.

PCR involved 60 Vbeta and 13 Jbeta primers. The repertoire was sequenced with immunoSEQ multiplex PCR; TCRdb's copy has only in-frame clones and lacks some. The sample lists about 190,000 clones, 87% occurring once. V was clipped by 10 bases and J by 4 bases; unmatched bases: 9. The CDR3 is 14 residues long. Germline CDR1 reads MGHRA; CDR2 reads YSYEKL. Remarks on this clone: The antigen is undetermined.

The specimen was PBMCs. This sequence originates from a boy aged 2 to 9 in good health and CMV-seronegative. The gene calls are TRBV4-1 and TRBJ2-1, with TRBD1 matching 8 bases. The CDR3 coding sequence is TGCGCCATATCCGGGACAGGTGCATACAATGAGCAGTTCTTC. Protein: CAISGTGAYNEQFF.